This TCR beta chain is from a study of T cells after yellow fever vaccination. A 5'RACE template-switching step, the method used to make TCR cDNA, added a universal primer site and UMIs. TCRdb re-derived calls from the 5' RACE reads in MiXCR, one entry per CDR3 protein. The repertoire holds a few hundred thousand distinct CDR3 sequences, with 6.9% as singletons. Study-wide findings and caveats: A limited proportion of clonotypes was detected within both the CD4 and CD8 compartments. The booster response re-showed most primary clones: approximately 97% CD4, over 80% CD8. Peak timing came faster in the weaker secondary response, day 5 versus 15.

This clonotype was observed a few times. Its antigen is undetermined. Germline lookup yields CDR1 SGHNT and CDR2 YYREEE (reference sequence). The CDR3 is 12 residues long. Trimming at V came to 9 bases and at J to 3 bases, leaving 4 bases not matched to a gene. The chain recombines TRBV5-4 with TRBJ2-7; 9 positions agree with TRBD1. The clonotype originates from a man aged 30 to 39 who received the YFV17D yellow fever vaccine. The source material was CD4+ T cells sorted from PBMCs, sampled 15 days after the yellow fever booster vaccination. CDR3 DNA: TGTGCCACAGGGGACAGGGTCTACGAGCAGTACTTC. This codes for CATGDRVYEQYF.